The 16 T cell receptor beta chains below were found in one sample sequenced in a study of regulatory T cells in long-lasting Graves disease. The time point was: persistent/refractory GD, antithyroid drugs over 5 years with positive TRAb. PBMC-derived RNA was used for the TCR library. Arm-PCR of CDR3 regions and iRepertoire HTBI primers were used to build TCR beta libraries. MiXCR, applied by TCRdb to the multiplex PCR reads, yields one record per CDR3 protein. The data show roughly 490,000 distinct CDR3 sequences, with about 22% seen just once and about 12% held by the top ten. The material was peripheral blood mononuclear cells (PBMCs), obtained when the disease was refractory, from a patient treated with antithyroid drugs. Source of these receptors: a female donor with Graves disease.

This sequence joins TRBV25-1 and TRBJ2-5, with 12 positions matching TRBD2. Germline-derived CDR1 and CDR2 are MGHDK and SYGVNS. V was pared by 6 bases and J by 5 bases, with 7 bases of the junction left unmatched. The CDR3 runs 15 residues. In nucleotides, the CDR3 is TGTGCCAGCAGCCGGACTAGCGGGGTTGTGGAGACCCAGTACTTC. This translates into CASSRTSGVVETQYF.

This clonotype was seen ten or more times. The chain uses TRBV12-3 or TRBV12-4 and TRBJ2-2; 9 bases match TRBD2. Germline trimming cut 8 bases from V and 4 bases from J; bases unmatched to any gene: 5. This CDR3 region has 14 residues. The DNA of the CDR3 is TGTGCCAGCCGGGCTAGCGGGGCCACCGGGGAGCTGTTTTTT. Translating it yields CASRASGATGELFF.

The rearrangement links TRBV7-3 to TRBJ2-3, with 8 bases aligning to TRBD1. V trimming: 5 bases; J trimming: 6 bases; junction bases outside the gene matches: 7. This CDR3 comprises 14 residues. Germline CDR1 is SGHTA and CDR2 is FQGTGA. CDR3 coding DNA: TGTGCCAGCAGCCAGGACAGGGCGGGGGATACGCAGTATTTT. Protein: CASSQDRAGDTQYF.

Only a few counts were recorded for this clonotype. J is TRBJ1-5 and V is TRBV7-2; the D gene is possibly TRBD1 (5 bases). The CDR3 sequence is 13 residues long. V lost 5 bases, J lost 7 bases, and 12 bases lay in between. Germline CDR1 and CDR2: SGHTA and FQGNSA. Here the CDR3 reads CASSPGTRQPQHF. CDR3 DNA sequence: TGTGCCAGCAGCCCCGGGACCAGACAGCCCCAGCATTTT.

This clonotype was observed at least ten times. The chain links TRBV27 to TRBJ1-5; D ambiguous. CDR1 is MNHEY and CDR2 is SMNVEV in the germline V gene (reference sequence). V was clipped by 7 bases and J by 6 bases, with 4 bases between them. The length of the CDR3 is 10 residues. This chain's CDR3 is CASIVQPQHF. The CDR3 DNA reads as TGTGCCAGCATTGTTCAGCCCCAGCATTTT.

This clonotype occurred many times. The gene calls are TRBV28 and TRBJ1-2; D gene ambiguous. Germline V CDR1 and CDR2: MDHEN, SYDVKM. The V gene lost 6 bases and the J gene lost 3 bases, with 8 bases spanning the gap. CDR3 size: 12 residues. The CDR3 protein is CASSEGDYGYTF. The CDR3 DNA reads as TGTGCCAGCAGCGAGGGTGACTATGGCTACACCTTC.

The V and J genes are TRBV6-1 and TRBJ1-1, with TRBD1 identical over 10 bases. CDR1 is MNHNS, CDR2 SASEGT, per germline. This CDR3 is 12 amino acids long. With 7 bases clipped from V and 10 bases from J, the junction kept 6 bases outside the gene matches. The CDR3 region is CASNDRGRIAFF. The CDR3 nucleotides read TGTGCCAGCAATGACAGGGGGCGTATAGCTTTCTTT.

The rearrangement links TRBV20-1 to TRBJ2-2; D is possibly TRBD2 (5 bases). Per germline, CDR1 DFQATT and CDR2 SNEGSKA (reference sequence). The CDR3 has 13 amino acids. With 1 base removed from V and 5 bases from J, the gap between germline ends came to 8 bases. The CDR3 loop is CSARVRGTGELFF. The CDR3 nucleotides read TGCAGTGCTAGAGTCCGCGGGACCGGGGAGCTGTTTTTT.

There are a few counts of this clonotype. CDR3 nucleotide sequence: TGTGCCATCAGTCCCGGGGAGGGCAGAAGTAATTCACCCCTCCACTTT. It yields the protein CAISPGEGRSNSPLHF. The chain carries TRBV10-3 and TRBJ1-6; D remains ambiguous. The germline CDR1 and CDR2 sequences are ENHRY and SYGVKD. The CDR3 extends over 16 amino acids. Between the trimmed V and J ends, which lost 5 bases and 6 bases, there was a span of 17 bases.

This clonotype has a count of ten or more. V gene TRBV7-2 combines with J gene TRBJ1-1; possibly TRBD1 for D (6 bases). The length of the CDR3 is 14 residues. The germline V gene has CDR1 SGHTA and CDR2 FQGNSA. Trimming took 5 bases from V and 5 from J, leaving 15 bases between them. The CDR3 coding sequence is TGTGCCAGCAGCCCCCAAACAGGGAGGACTGAAGCTTTCTTT. Protein: CASSPQTGRTEAFF.

The V and J genes are TRBV7-2 and TRBJ2-6; 9 nucleotides match TRBD1. CDR1 is SGHTA and CDR2 is FQGNSA in the germline V gene. This CDR3 has 17 amino acids. V shed 5 bases and J 2 bases; nucleotides not matched to a gene: 7. CDR3 sequence reads: CASSLTGGHTGANVLTF. The CDR3 DNA is TGTGCCAGCAGCCTTACAGGGGGCCACACTGGGGCCAACGTCCTGACTTTC. The whole variable domain, filled in from reference TRBV7-2 and TRBJ2-6, reads GAGVSQSPSNKVTEKGKDVELRCDPISGHTALYWYRQSLGQGLEFLIYFQGNSAPDKSGLPSDRFSAERTGGSVSTLTIQRTQQEDSAVYLCASSLTGGHTGANVLTFGAGSRLTVL.

The chain combines TRBV6-1 with TRBJ1-3, with D tentatively TRBD1 (5 bases). Germline V CDR1 and CDR2: MNHNS, SASEGT. Trimming cost V 7 bases and J 0 bases, with 16 bases left between them. The CDR3 loop spans 16 amino acids. CDR3 sequence: CASTFPTGDSGNTIYF. In DNA, the CDR3 is TGTGCCAGCACCTTCCCCACAGGAGACTCTGGAAACACCATATATTTT.

This clonotype has at least ten counts. V usage is TRBV12-3 or TRBV12-4 and J usage is TRBJ2-7; tentatively, D is TRBD1 or TRBD2 (6 bases each). The CDR3 extends over 19 amino acids. Trimming shortened V by 3 bases and J by 2 bases, and 26 bases separated the two germline ends. CDR3 in DNA: TGTGCCAGCAGTTTGCCCAGGGGAGGATTAAGGGTAGGGCCCTACGAGCAGTACTTC. As protein: CASSLPRGGLRVGPYEQYF.

V is TRBV27 and J is TRBJ1-6; maybe TRBD1 (6 bases). This CDR3 spans 15 amino acids. V lost 5 bases and J lost 10, with 18 bases in between. In germline, CDR1 is MNHEY, CDR2 SMNVEV (reference sequence). In DNA, the CDR3 is TGTGCCAGCAGTCCACCCGGGGGGCTGAGATCACCCCTCCACTTT. Translated, it gives CASSPPGGLRSPLHF.

The chain employs TRBV5-1 and TRBJ1-3; TRBD1 is a possible D gene (6 bases). V was trimmed by 0 bases and J by 3 bases, leaving 13 bases between them. The CDR3 loop spans 16 amino acids. Germline V gives CDR1 SGHRS, CDR2 YFSETQ. The CDR3 DNA sequence: TGCGCCAGCAGCTTGGCCGGGGGCCGACATGGAAACACCATATATTTT. This translates into CASSLAGGRHGNTIYF.

The chain recombines TRBV18 with TRBJ1-5; 9 bases match TRBD1. Germline values: CDR1 KGHSH, CDR2 LQKENI. The CDR3 is 15 residues long. The J segment lost 6 bases and the V segment lost 3 bases, leaving 6 bases of the junction unmatched. Here the CDR3 reads CASSPGQGPSQPQHF. The CDR3 coding sequence is TGTGCCAGCTCACCGGGACAGGGACCCTCTCAGCCCCAGCATTTT.